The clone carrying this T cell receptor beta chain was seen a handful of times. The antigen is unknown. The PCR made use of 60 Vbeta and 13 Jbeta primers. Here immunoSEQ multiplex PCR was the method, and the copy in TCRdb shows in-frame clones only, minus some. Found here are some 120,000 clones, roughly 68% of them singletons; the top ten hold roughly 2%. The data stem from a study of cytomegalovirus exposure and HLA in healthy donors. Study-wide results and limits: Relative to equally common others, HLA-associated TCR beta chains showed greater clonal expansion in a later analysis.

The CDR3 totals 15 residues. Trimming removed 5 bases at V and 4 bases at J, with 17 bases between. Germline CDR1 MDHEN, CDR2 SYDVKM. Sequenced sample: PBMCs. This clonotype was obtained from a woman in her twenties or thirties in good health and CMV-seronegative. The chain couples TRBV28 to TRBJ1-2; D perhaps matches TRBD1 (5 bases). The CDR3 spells CASSTTQGDGYGYTF. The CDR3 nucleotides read TGTGCCAGCAGTACAACGCAGGGTGATGGCTATGGCTACACCTTC.